This T cell receptor beta chain was identified in a study of shared clonotypes between healthy human individuals. As for the study in general: CD4 naive and memory got three plates each, CD8 naive two, CD8 memory one. Study-wide findings and caveats: With few donors, the genetic and exposure-history diversity represented was limited.

The CDR3 totals 15 residues. CDR1 is GTSNPN and CDR2 is SVGIG in the germline V gene (reference sequence). V was shortened by 5 bases and J by 0 bases, with 14 bases between the two germline ends. The repertoire was sequenced with immunoSEQ multiplex PCR; TCRdb's copy has only in-frame clones and lacks some. The repertoire includes over a million clones, over 95% of them detected once, and approximately 1% sits in the top ten. A note on this clone: What it binds is not known.

Sequenced: naive CD4+ T cells sorted from blood. Subset in this sample: CD45RA+ positively selected. This chain connects TRBV30 to TRBJ1-3; D is undetermined. This sequence was found in a man younger than 40 in good health. CDR3 region: CAWATSKNSGNTIYF. In nucleotides, the CDR3 is TGTGCCTGGGCTACTTCTAAAAACTCTGGAAACACCATATATTTT.